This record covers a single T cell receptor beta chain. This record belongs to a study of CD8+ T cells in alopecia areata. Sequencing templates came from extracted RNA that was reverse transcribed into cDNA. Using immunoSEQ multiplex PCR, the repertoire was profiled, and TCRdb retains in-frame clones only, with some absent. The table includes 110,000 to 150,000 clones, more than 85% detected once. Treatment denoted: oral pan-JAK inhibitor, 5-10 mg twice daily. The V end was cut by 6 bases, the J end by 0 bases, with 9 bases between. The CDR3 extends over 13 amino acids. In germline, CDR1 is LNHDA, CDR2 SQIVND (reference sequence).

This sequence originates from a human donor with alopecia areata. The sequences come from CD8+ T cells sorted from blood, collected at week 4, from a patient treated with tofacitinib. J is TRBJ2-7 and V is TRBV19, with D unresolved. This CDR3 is CASSRVDSYEQYF. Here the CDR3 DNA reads TGTGCCAGTAGCCGTGTTGACTCCTACGAGCAGTACTTC.